This TCR beta chain was sequenced for a study of blood T cell repertoires in COVID-19. Study overall: T cells, B-cell-depleted T cells, or PBMCs provided the cDNA or gDNA that served as material.

Repertoires were generated with immunoSEQ multiplex PCR, while TCRdb's copy carries only in-frame clones and drops some. The table includes fewer than 300,000 clones, 70% to 90% detected once. Germline loops: CDR1 SGHTA, CDR2 FQGNSA. Trimming cost V 5 bases and J 0 bases, with 10 bases left between them. This CDR3 has 15 residues. The receptor comes from a woman aged 50 to 65 with COVID-19, enrolled during active disease. Sequencing was performed on peripheral blood. The chain uses TRBV7-2 and TRBJ1-4; D possibly corresponds to TRBD1 (5 bases). The CDR3 DNA reads TGTGCCAGCAGCGACAAACAGGCAACTAATGAAAAACTGTTTTTT. Its translation: CASSDKQATNEKLFF.